This T cell receptor (beta chain) was retrieved from a study of identifying expanded T cells in peripheral blood. With 4 bases clipped from V and 0 bases from J, the junction kept 5 bases outside the gene matches. The CDR3 length is 15 residues. The germline CDR1 and CDR2 sequences are SEHNR and FQNEAQ (reference sequence). Collection occurred without any documented infections or immune events in donors. Here immunoSEQ multiplex PCR was the method, and the copy in TCRdb shows in-frame clones only, minus some. The table includes approximately 120,000 clones, roughly 82% detected once. The clonotype was recovered from a person aged 18 to 75 in good health. The sample was blood. The J gene is TRBJ1-1, the V gene TRBV7-9; 7 positions match TRBD1. In DNA, the CDR3 is TGTGCCAGCAGCTCCCCGACAGGGATGAACACTGAAGCTTTCTTT. Encoded protein: CASSSPTGMNTEAFF.